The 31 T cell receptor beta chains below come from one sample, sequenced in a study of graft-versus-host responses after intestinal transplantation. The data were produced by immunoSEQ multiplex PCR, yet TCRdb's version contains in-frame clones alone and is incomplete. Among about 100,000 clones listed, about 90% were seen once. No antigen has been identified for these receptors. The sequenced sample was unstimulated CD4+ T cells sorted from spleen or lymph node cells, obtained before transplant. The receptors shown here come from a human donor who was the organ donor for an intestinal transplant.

CDR3 sequence (DNA): TGTGCCAGCAGCGTAGAAGGTCTTTGGGGGGCAGATACGCAGTATTTT. This gives the protein CASSVEGLWGADTQYF. The chain combines TRBV9 with TRBJ2-3, with D maybe TRBD2 (6 bases). The CDR3 consists of 16 residues. Germline-derived CDR1 and CDR2 are SGDLS and YYNGEE. V was pared by 0 bases and J by 4 bases, with 15 bases between.

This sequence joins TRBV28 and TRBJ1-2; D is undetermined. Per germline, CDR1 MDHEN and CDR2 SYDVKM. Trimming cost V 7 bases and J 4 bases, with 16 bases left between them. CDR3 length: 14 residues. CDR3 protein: CASTEGGGFYGYTF. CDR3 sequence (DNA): TGTGCCAGCACTGAGGGCGGTGGATTCTATGGCTACACCTTC.

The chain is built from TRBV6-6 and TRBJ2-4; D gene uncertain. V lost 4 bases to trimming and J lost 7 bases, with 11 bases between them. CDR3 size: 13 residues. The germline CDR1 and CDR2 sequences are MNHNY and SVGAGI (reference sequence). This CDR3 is CASSSHMDNIQYF. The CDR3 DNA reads TGTGCCAGCAGTTCCCACATGGACAACATTCAGTACTTC.

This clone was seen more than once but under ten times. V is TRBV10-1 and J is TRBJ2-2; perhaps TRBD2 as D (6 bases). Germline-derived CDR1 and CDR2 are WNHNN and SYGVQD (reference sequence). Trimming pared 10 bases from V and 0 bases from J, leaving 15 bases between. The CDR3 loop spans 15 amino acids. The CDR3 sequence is CATAAGTANTGELFF. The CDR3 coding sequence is TGCGCCACGGCGGCGGGAACGGCGAACACCGGGGAGCTGTTTTTT.

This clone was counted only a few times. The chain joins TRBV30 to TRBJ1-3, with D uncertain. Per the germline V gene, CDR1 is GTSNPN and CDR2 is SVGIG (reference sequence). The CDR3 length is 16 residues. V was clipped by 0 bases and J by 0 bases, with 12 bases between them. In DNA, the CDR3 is TGTGCCTGGAGTGTACTGGCCCGAAACTCTGGAAACACCATATATTTT. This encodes CAWSVLARNSGNTIYF. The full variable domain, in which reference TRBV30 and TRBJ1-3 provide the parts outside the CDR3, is SQTIHQWPATLVQPVGSPLSLECTVEGTSNPNLYWYRQAAGRGLQLLFYSVGIGQISSEVPQNLSASRPQDRQFILSSKKLLLSDSGFYLCAWSVLARNSGNTIYFGEGSWLTVV.

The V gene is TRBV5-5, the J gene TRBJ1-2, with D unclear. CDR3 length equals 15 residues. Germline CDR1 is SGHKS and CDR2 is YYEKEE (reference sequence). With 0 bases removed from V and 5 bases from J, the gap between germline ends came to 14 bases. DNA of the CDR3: TGTGCCAGCAGCTTGGAGCCTACCCTTCAATATGGCTACACCTTC. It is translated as CASSLEPTLQYGYTF.

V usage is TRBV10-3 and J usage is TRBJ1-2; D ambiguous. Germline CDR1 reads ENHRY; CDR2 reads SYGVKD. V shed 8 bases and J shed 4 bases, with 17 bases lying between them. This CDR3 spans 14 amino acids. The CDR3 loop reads CAIRRAVGSYGYTF. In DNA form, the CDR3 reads TGTGCCATCCGGAGGGCAGTAGGGTCCTATGGCTACACCTTC.

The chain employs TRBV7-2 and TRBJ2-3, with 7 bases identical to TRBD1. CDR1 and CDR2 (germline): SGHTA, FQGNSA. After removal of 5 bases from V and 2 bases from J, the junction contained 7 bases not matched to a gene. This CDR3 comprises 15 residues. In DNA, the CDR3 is TGTGCCAGCAGCCTCCGGACAGGACACACAGATACGCAGTATTTT. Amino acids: CASSLRTGHTDTQYF.

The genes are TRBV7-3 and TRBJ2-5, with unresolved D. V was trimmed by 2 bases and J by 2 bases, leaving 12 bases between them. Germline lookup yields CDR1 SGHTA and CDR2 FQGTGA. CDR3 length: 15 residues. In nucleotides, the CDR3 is TGTGCCAGCAGCTTAGATCGGACGTCGCAAGAGACCCAGTACTTC. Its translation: CASSLDRTSQETQYF.

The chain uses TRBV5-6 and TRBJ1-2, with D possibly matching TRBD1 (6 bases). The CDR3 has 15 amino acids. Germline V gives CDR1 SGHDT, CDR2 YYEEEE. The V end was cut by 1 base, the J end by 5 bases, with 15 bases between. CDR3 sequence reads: CASSLPADSPYGYTF. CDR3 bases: TGTGCCAGCAGCTTGCCAGCGGACAGTCCTTATGGCTACACCTTC.

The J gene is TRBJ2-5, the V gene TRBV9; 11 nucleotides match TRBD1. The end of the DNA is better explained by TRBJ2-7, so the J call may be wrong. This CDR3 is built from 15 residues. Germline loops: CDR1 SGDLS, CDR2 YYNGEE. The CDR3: CASSVGTGGPYEQYF. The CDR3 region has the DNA TGTGCCAGCAGCGTTGGGACAGGGGGACCCTACGAGCAGTACTTC.

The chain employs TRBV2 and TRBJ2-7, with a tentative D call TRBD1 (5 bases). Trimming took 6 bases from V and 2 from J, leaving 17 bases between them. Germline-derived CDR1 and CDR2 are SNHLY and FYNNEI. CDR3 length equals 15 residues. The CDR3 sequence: CASRLPWGRTYEQYF. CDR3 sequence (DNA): TGTGCCAGCAGACTTCCCTGGGGCAGAACCTACGAGCAGTACTTC.

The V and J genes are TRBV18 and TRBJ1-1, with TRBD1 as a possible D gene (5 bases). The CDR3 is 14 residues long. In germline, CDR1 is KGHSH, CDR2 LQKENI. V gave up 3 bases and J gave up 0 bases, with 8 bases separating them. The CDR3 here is CASSPGALNTEAFF. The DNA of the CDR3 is TGTGCCAGCTCACCCGGGGCCTTGAACACTGAAGCTTTCTTT.

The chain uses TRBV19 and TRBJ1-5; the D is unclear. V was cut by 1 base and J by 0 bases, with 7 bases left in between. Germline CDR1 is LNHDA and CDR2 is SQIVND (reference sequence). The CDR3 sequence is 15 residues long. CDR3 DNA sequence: TGTGCCAGTAGTATAGGGCGGAATAGCAATCAGCCCCAGCATTTT. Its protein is CASSIGRNSNQPQHF.

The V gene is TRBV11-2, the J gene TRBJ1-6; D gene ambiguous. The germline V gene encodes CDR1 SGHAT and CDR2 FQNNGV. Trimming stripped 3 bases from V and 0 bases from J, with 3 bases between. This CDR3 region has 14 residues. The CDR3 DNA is TGTGCCAGCAGCTTCAGCTCCTATAATTCACCCCTCCACTTT. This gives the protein CASSFSSYNSPLHF.

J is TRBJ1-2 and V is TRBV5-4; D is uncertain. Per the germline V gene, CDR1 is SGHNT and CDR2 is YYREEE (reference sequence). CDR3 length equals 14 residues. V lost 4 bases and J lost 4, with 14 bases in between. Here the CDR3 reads CASSAEKSGYGYTF. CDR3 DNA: TGTGCCAGCAGCGCAGAAAAATCCGGCTATGGCTACACCTTC.

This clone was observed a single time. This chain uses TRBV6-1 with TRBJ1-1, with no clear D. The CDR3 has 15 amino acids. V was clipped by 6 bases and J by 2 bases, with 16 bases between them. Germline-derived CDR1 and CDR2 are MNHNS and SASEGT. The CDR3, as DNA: TGTGCCAGCAGACTCAACACAAATCCTAACACTGAAGCTTTCTTT. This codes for CASRLNTNPNTEAFF.

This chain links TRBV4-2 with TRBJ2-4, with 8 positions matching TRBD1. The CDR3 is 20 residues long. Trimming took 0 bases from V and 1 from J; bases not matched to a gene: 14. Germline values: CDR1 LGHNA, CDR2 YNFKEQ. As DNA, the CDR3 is TGTGCCAGCAGCCAAGAGTTGTCAGGGGGCGCCCCTGGTGCCAAAAACATTCAGTACTTC. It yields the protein CASSQELSGGAPGAKNIQYF.

Written as DNA, the CDR3 is TGTGCCAGCAGTGAAGACCGGGGGGGGTACAATGAGCAGTTCTTC. It codes for CASSEDRGGYNEQFF. The chain carries TRBV6-1 and TRBJ2-1, with 8 bases fitting TRBD2. The length of the CDR3 is 15 residues. Germline V gene sequence: CDR1 MNHNS, CDR2 SASEGT. The V and J ends lost 1 base and 4 bases, in that order; junction bases with no gene match: 3.

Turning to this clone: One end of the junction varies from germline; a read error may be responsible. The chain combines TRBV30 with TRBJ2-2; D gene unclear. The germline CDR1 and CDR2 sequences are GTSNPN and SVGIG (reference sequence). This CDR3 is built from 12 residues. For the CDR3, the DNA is TGTGCTTGGAGTGTCAACACCGGGGAGCTGTTTTTT. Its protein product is CAWSVNTGELFF.

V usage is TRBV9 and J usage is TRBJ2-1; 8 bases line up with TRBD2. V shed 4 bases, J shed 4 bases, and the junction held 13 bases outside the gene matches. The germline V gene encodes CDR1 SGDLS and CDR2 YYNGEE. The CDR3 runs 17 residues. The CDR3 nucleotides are TGTGCCAGCAGCCCCAACGCCGGGACTAGACCTTACAATGAGCAGTTCTTC. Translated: CASSPNAGTRPYNEQFF.

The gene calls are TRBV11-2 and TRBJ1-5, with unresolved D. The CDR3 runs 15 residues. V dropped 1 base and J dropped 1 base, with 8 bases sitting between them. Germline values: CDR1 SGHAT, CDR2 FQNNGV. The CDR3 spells CASSLALGSNQPQHF. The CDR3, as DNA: TGTGCCAGCAGCTTAGCTCTGGGGAGCAATCAGCCCCAGCATTTT.

CDR3: CATSRGGLGGLYEQYF. As DNA, the CDR3 is TGTGCCACCAGCAGAGGCGGTTTAGGGGGGCTCTACGAGCAGTACTTC. The chain combines TRBV15 with TRBJ2-7; D assignment may be TRBD1 or TRBD2 (6 bases each). This CDR3 has 16 residues. Between the trimmed V and J ends, which lost 1 base and 3 bases, there was a span of 16 bases. Germline V gene lookup returns CDR1 LNHNV and CDR2 YYDKDF (reference sequence).

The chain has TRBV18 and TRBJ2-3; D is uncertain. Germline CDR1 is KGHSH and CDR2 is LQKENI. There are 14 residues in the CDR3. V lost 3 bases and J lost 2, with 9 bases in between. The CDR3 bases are TGTGCCAGCTCACCGTCGGCCGACACAGATACGCAGTATTTT. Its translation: CASSPSADTDTQYF.

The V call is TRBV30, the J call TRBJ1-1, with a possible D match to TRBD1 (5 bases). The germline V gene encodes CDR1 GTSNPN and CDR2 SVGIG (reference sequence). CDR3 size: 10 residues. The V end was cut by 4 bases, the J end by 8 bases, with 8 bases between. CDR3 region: CAWNGGEAFF. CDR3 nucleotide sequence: TGTGCCTGGAACGGGGGAGAAGCTTTCTTT.

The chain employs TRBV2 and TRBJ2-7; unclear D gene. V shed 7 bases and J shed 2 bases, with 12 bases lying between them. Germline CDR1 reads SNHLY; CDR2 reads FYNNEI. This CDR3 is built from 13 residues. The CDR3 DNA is TGTGCCAGCACCGTGACCGAAACCTACGAGCAGTACTTC. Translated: CASTVTETYEQYF.

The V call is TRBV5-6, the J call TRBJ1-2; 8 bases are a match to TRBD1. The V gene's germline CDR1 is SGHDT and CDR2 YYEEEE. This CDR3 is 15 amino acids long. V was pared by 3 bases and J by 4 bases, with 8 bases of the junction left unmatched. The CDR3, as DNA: TGTGCCAGCAGCTCCAGGACAGGGCCCTTCTATGGCTACACCTTC. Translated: CASSSRTGPFYGYTF.

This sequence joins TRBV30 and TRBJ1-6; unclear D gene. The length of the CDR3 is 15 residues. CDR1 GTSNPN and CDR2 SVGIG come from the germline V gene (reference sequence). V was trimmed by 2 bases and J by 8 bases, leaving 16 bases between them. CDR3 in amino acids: CAWSKTPLSHSPLHF. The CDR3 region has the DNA TGTGCCTGGAGTAAAACCCCCCTGAGCCATTCACCCCTCCACTTT.

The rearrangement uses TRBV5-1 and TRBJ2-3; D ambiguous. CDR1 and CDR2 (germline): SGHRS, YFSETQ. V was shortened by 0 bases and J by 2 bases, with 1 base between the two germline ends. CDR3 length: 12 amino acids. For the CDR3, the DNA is TGCGCCAGCAGCTTGGCCACAGATACGCAGTATTTT. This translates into CASSLATDTQYF.

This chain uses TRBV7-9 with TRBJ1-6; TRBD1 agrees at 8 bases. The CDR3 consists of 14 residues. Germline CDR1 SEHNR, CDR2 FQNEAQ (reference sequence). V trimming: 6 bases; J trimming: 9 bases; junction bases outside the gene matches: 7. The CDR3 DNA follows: TGTGCCAGCAGATCAGGGGGCTCGGGTTCACCCCTCCACTTT. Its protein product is CASRSGGSGSPLHF. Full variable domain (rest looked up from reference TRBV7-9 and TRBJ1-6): DTGVSQNPRHKITKRGQNVTFRCDPISEHNRLYWYRQTLGQGPEFLTYFQNEAQLEKSRLLSDRFSAERPKGSFSTLEIQRTEQGDSAMYLCASRSGGSGSPLHFGNGTRLTVT.

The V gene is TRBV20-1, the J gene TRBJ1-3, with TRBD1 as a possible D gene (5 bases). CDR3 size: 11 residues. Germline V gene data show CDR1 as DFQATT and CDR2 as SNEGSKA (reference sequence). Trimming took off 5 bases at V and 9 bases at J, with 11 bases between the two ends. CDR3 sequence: CSAGGDGTIYF. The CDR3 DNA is TGCAGTGCTGGGGGTGATGGCACCATATATTTT.